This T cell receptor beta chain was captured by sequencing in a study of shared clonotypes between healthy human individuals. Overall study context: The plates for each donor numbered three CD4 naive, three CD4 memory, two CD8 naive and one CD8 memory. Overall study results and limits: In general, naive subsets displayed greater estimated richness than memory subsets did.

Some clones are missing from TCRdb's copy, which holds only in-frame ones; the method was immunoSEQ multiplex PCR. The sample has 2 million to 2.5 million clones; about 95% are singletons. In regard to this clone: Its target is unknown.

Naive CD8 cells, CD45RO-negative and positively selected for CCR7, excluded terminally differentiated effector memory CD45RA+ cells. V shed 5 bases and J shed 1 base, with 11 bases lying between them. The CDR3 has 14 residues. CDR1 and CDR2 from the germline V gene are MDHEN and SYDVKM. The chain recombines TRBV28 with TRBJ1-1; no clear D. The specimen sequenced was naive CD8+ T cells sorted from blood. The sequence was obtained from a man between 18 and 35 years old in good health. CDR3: CASSPLPENTEAFF. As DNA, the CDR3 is TGTGCCAGCAGTCCCCTCCCGGAGAACACTGAAGCTTTCTTT.